The rows below give T cell receptor beta chains drawn from one sample of a study of shared clonotypes between healthy human individuals. Produced via immunoSEQ multiplex PCR; TCRdb's table is partial and in-frame only. The sample lists about 2 million clones; around 95% were seen once. Sequences were obtained from naive CD4+ T cells sorted from blood. The receptors here all came from a young man in good health. The CDR3 runs from the conserved cysteine through the conserved F or W. The D gene is left open where the match is weak. Clone size is stated in some rows and not others, as once, few, many or a class when expanded.

TRBD1	once	TRBV27	TRBJ2-1	TGTGCCAGCAGGCACGGGACAGGAGCCTACAATGAGCAGTTCTTC	CASRHGTGAYNEQFF
.	.	TRBV6-5	TRBJ2-3	TGTGCCAGCAGTGACCGTAGAGATACGCAGTATTTT	CASSDRRDTQYF
TRBD2	once	TRBV7-2	TRBJ2-2	TGTGCCAGCAGCACAGGACTAGCGGGAGCGGGGGAGCTGTTTTTT	CASSTGLAGAGELFF
TRBD1	.	TRBV7-9	TRBJ1-4	TGTGCCAGCAGCCCGGATGGGACAGGTGGAGAAAAACTGTTTTTT	CASSPDGTGGEKLFF
.	.	TRBV7-2	TRBJ2-7	TGTGCCAGCAGCTTAGGTCCGGTCACCTACGAGCAGTACTTC	CASSLGPVTYEQYF
.	.	TRBV28	TRBJ2-7	TGTGCCAGCAGTCGGACAGCTTACGAGCAGTACTTC	CASSRTAYEQYF
.	.	TRBV28	TRBJ1-1	TGTGCCAGCAGTACCACAGGGTTTGAAGCTTTCTTT	CASSTTGFEAFF
TRBD1	.	TRBV6-5	TRBJ1-6	TGTGCCAGCAGTTACCAAGGGACAGGGCAATCACCCCTCCACTTT	CASSYQGTGQSPLHF
.	.	TRBV5-1	TRBJ1-6	TGCGCCAGCAGCTTCTACACCGATAATTCACCCCTCCACTTT	CASSFYTDNSPLHF
.	.	TRBV27	TRBJ2-2	TGTGCCAGCAGTTTAAGCGTACGAACTAGCTTCGGGGAGCTGTTTTTT	CASSLSVRTSFGELFF
TRBD1	.	TRBV14	TRBJ2-7	TGTGCCAGCAGCCCCTGGACAGGGACGTACGAGCAGTACTTC	CASSPWTGTYEQYF
.	.	TRBV18	TRBJ2-7	TGTGCCAGCTCACCACCGACCTCCTACGAGCAGTACTTC	CASSPPTSYEQYF
TRBD2	.	TRBV5-3	TRBJ2-3	TGTGCCAGAAGCTCAGCGGGGTCGGCCTGGGATACGCAGTATTTT	CARSSAGSAWDTQYF
.	.	TRBV4-3	TRBJ2-1	TGCGCCAGCAGCCATTACTACCGGGACGACCACTACAATGAGCAGTTCTTC	CASSHYYRDDHYNEQFF
TRBD1	once	TRBV6-5	TRBJ1-2	TGTGCCAGCAGTCAGACAGGGGTTTACTATGGCTACACCTTC	CASSQTGVYYGYTF
.	.	TRBV7-3	TRBJ2-2	TGTGCCAGCAGCTTAACTTCCGGGGTGGCCGGGGAGCTGTTTTTT	CASSLTSGVAGELFF